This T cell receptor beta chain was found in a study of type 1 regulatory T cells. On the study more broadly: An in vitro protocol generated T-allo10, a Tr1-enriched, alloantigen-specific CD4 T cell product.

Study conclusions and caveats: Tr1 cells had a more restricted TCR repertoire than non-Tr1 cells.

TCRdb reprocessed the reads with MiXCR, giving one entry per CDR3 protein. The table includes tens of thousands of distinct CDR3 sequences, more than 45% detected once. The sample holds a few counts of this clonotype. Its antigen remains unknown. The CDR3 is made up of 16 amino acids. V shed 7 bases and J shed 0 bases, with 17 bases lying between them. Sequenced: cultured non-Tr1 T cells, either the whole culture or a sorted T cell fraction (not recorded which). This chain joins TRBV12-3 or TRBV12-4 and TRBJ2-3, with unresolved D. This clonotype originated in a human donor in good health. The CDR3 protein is CASTPYFLSSTDTQYF. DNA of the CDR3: TGTGCCAGCACCCCTTACTTTTTATCTAGCACAGATACGCAGTATTTT.